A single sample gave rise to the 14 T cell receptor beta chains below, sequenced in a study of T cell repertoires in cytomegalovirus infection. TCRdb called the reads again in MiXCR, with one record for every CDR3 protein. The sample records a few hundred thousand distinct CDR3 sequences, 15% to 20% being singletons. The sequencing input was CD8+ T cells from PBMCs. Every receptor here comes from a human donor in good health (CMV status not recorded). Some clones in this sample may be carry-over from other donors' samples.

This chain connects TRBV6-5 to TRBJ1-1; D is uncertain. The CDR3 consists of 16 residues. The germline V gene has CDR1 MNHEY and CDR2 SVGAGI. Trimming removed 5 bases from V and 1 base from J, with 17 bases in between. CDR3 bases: TGTGCCAGCAGTCTCGTGGCAGAAAAAAGGAACACTGAAGCTTTCTTT. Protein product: CASSLVAEKRNTEAFF.

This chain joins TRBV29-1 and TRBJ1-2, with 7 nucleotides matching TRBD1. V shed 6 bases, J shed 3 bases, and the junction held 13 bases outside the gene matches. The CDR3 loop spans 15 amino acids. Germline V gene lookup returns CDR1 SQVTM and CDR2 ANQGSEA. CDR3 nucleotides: TGCAGCGTCGCGGGGGGGGACAGCGCCGACTATGGCTACACCTTC. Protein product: CSVAGGDSADYGYTF.

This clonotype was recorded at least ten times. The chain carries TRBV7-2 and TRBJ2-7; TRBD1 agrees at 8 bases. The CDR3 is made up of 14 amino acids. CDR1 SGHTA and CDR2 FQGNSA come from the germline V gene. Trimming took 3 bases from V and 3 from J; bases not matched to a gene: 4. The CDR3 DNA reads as TGTGCCAGCAGCTTTGGACAGGGACGCTACGAGCAGTACTTC. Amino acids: CASSFGQGRYEQYF.

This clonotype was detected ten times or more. The CDR3: CASSDTGIGETQYF. CDR3 nucleotides: TGTGCCAGCAGCGATACAGGGATCGGAGAGACCCAGTACTTC. This chain connects TRBV7-2 to TRBJ2-5, with D perhaps TRBD1 (6 bases). CDR1 and CDR2 from the germline V gene are SGHTA and FQGNSA. V shed 5 bases and J shed 4 bases, with 14 bases lying between them. CDR3 length equals 14 residues.

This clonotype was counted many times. The CDR3 sequence is CASSHPGTGVSFDYGYTF. The CDR3 region has the DNA TGTGCCAGCAGCCACCCCGGGACAGGGGTATCTTTCGACTATGGCTACACCTTC. This chain joins TRBV7-2 and TRBJ1-2; 10 positions match TRBD1. CDR1 SGHTA and CDR2 FQGNSA come from the germline V gene. V was pared by 5 bases and J by 3 bases, with 15 bases of the junction left unmatched. This CDR3 spans 18 amino acids.

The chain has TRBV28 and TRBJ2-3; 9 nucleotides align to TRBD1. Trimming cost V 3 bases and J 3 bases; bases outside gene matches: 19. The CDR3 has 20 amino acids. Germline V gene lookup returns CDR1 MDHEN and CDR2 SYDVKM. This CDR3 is CASSLSALGVWGQGTDTQYF. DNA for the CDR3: TGTGCCAGCAGTTTGTCCGCCTTGGGTGTTTGGGGACAGGGAACAGATACGCAGTATTTT.

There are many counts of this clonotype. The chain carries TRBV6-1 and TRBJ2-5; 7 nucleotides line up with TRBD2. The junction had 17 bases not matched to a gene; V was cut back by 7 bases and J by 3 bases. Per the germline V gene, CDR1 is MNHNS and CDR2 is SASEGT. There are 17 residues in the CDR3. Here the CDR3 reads CASTKGVTTSREETQYF. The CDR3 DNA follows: TGTGCCAGCACAAAAGGTGTAACGACTAGCCGGGAAGAGACCCAGTACTTC.

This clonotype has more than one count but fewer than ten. The CDR3 DNA is TGTGCCAGCAGGCCTACAACAGGGGCCACGGAGACCCAGTACTTC. As protein: CASRPTTGATETQYF. This chain links TRBV7-2 with TRBJ2-5, with 7 bases identical to TRBD1. The CDR3 is 15 residues long. The germline V gene encodes CDR1 SGHTA and CDR2 FQGNSA. Losses at the gene ends were 6 bases for V and 5 bases for J; bases not matched to a gene: 12.

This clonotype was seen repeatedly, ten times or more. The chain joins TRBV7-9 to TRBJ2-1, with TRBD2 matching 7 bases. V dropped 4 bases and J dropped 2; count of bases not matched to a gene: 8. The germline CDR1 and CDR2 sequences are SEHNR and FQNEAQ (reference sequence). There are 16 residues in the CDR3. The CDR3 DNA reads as TGTGCCAGCAGCTCCACTAGCGCCGCAACCTACAATGAGCAGTTCTTC. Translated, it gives CASSSTSAATYNEQFF.

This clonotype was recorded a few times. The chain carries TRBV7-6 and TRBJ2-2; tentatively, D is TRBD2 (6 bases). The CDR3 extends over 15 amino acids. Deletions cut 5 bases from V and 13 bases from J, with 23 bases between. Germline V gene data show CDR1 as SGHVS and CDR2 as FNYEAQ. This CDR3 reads CASSPTSGVTAGLFF. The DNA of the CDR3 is TGTGCCAGCAGCCCGACCTCGGGGGTGACGGCGGGGCTGTTTTTT. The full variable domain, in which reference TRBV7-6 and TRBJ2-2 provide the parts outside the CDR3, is GAGVSQSPRYKVTKRGQDVALRCDPISGHVSLYWYRQALGQGPEFLTYFNYEAQQDKSGLPNDRFSAERPEGSISTLTIQRTEQRDSAMYRCASSPTSGVTAGLFFGEGSRLTVL.

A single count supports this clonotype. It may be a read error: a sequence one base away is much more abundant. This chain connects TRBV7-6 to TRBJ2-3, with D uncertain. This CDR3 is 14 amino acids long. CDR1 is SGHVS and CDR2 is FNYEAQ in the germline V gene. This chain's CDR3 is CTSSSTGTQDTQYF. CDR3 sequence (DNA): TGTACCAGCAGCTCCACTGGAACCCAGGATACGCAGTATTTT.

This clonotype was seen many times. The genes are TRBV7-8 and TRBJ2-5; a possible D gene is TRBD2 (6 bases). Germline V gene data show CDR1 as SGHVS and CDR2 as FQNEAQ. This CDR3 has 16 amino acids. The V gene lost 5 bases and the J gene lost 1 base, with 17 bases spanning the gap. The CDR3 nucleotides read TGTGCCAGCAGCCCCGACTTTGGAGGGAGCCAAGAGACCCAGTACTTC. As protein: CASSPDFGGSQETQYF.

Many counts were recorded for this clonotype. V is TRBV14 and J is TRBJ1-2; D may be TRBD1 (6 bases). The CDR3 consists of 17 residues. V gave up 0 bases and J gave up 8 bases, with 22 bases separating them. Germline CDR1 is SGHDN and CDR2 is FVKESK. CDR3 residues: CASSQDGGPPVQDGYTF. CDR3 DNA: TGTGCCAGCAGCCAAGATGGGGGGCCACCGGTCCAGGACGGCTACACCTTC.

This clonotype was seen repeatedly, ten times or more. The CDR3 sequence is CASSDDSWGLAVSYEQYF. The CDR3 nucleotides are TGTGCCAGCAGTGATGATAGCTGGGGACTAGCGGTATCCTACGAGCAGTACTTC. This sequence joins TRBV6-1 and TRBJ2-7; TRBD2 matches 11 bases. This CDR3 has 18 amino acids. Germline CDR1 is MNHNS and CDR2 is SASEGT. V lost 3 bases, J lost 1 base, and 11 bases stayed unmatched.